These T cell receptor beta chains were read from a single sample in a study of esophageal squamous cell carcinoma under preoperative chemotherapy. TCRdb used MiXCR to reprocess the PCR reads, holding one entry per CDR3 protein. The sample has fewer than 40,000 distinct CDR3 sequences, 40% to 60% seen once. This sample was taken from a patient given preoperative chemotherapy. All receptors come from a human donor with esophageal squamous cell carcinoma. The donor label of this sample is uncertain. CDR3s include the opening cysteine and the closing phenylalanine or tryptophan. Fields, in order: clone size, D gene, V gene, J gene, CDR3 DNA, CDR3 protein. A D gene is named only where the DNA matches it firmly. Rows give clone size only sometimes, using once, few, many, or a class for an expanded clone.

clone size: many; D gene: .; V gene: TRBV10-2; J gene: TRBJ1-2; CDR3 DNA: TGCGCCAGCAGCCAGTCAGGGATCGGGTATGGCTACACCTTC; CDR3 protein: CASSQSGIGYGYTF
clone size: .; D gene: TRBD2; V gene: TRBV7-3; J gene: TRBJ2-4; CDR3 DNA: TGTGCCAGCAGCGTGGGGCTCGGGGGAGGGATCAAAGACATTCAGTACTTC; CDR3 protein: CASSVGLGGGIKDIQYF
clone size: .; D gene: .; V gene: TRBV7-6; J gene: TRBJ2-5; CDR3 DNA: TGTGCCGCGGGGCGGTGGGGCCGTGACCAAGAGACGCAGTATTTC; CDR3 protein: CAAGRWGRDQETQYF
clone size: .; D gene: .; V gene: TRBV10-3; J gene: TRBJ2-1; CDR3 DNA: TGTGCCATCAGCGTAGGGCCGAGCTCCTACAATGAGCAGTTCTTC; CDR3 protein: CAISVGPSSYNEQFF
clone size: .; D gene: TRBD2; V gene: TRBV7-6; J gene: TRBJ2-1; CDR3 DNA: TGTGCCAGCAGCACTCTAGCGGGGAGCTCCTACAATGAGCAGTTCTTC; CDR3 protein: CASSTLAGSSYNEQFF
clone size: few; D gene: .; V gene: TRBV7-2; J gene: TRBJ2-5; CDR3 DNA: TGTGCCAGCAGGCGGGGTCCTAAAGAGACCCAGTACTTC; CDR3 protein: CASRRGPKETQYF
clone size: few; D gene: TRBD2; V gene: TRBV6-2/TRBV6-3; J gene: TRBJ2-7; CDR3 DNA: TGTGCCAGCAGCCAAGTCCCGGGACTAGCGGGAGGGTTAACCTACGAGCAGTACTTC; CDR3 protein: CASSQVPGLAGGLTYEQYF
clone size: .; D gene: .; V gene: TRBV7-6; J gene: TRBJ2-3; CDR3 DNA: TGTGCCAGGGGCTCAGGAGGCAGGGACACAGAGACGCAGTACTTT; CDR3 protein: CARGSGGRDTETQYF
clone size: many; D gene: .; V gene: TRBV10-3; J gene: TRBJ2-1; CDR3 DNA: TGTGCCACCCAGGCCGAGAGGGCCTCCTACAATGAGCAGTTCTTC; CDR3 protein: CATQAERASYNEQFF
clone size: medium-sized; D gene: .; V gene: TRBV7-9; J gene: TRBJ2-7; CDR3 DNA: TGTGCCAGCAGCCTCAATGACGAGCAGTACTTC; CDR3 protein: CASSLNDEQYF
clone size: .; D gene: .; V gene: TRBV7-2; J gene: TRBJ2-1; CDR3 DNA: TGTGCCAGCAGCTGGATAGCGGACAGCGACGAGCAGTTCTTC; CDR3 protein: CASSWIADSDEQFF
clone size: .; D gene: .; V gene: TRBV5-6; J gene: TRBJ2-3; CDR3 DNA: TGTGCCAGCAGGGGACTCTCGACGTCAGATACGCAGTATTTT; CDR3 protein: CASRGLSTSDTQYF
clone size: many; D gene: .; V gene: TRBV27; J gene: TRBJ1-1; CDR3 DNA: TGTGCCAGCAGTTTTCGACGGTCAAACACTGAAGCTTTCTTT; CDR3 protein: CASSFRRSNTEAFF
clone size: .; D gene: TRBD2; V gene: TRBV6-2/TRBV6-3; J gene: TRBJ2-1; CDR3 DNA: TGTGCCAGCAGTTACTCCCCCCCCTCTAGCGGTCGCTCCTACAATGAGCAGTTCTTC; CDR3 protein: CASSYSPPSSGRSYNEQFF
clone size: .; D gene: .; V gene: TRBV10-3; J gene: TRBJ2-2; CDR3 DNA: TGTGCCCTGGGCCACGAGCAGGTGAGCACAGAGACGCAGTTTTTT; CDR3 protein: CALGHEQVSTETQFF
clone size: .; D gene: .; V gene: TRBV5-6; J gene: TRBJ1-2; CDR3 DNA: TGTGCCAGCAGCTCGACAGGTGTTGGCTACACCTTC; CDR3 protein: CASSSTGVGYTF
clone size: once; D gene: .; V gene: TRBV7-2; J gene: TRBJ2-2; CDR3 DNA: TGTGCCAGGGGCTTCCGGACTGGGAACACAGAGACGCTGTTTTTT; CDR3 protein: CARGFRTGNTETLFF
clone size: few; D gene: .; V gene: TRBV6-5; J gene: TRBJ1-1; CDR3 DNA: TGTGCCAGCAGTTACGGGGGGGATTACACTGAAGCTTTCTTT; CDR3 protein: CASSYGGDYTEAFF
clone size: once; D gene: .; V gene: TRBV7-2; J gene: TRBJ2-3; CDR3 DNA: TGTGCCAGCAGCCCCCAGGGGCTGAGAGGGAAAAATACGCAGTATTTT; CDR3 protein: CASSPQGLRGKNTQYF
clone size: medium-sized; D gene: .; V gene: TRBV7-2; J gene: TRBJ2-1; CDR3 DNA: TGTGCCAGCAGCCCGAGACTAGGCAATGAGCAGTTCTTC; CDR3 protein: CASSPRLGNEQFF
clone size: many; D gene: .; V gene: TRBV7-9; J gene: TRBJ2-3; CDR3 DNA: TGTGCCAGCAGCTTAGGGGGAGGCGTGGATACGCAGTATTTT; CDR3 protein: CASSLGGGVDTQYF
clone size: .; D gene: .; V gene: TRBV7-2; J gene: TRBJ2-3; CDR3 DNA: TGTGCTTGCGGGGCACAGGGGGGGAGAGAGACAGATACGCAGTACTTT; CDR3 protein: CACGAQGGRETDTQYF
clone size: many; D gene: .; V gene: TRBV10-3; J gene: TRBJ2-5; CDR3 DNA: TGTGCCATCAGTGAGGAATGGGACCAAGAGACCCAGTACTTC; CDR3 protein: CAISEEWDQETQYF
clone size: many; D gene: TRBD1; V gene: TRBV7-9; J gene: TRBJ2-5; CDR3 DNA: TGTGCCAGCAGCCAAAGGGACAGATTCTCGGCCCAGTACTTC; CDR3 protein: CASSQRDRFSAQYF
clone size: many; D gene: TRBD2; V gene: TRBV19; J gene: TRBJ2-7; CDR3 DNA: TGTGCCAGTAGTCCGGGACTAGTCCACGAGCAGTACTTC; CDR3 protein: CASSPGLVHEQYF
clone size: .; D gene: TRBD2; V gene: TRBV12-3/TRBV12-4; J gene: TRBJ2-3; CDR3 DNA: TGTGGCGGGGGGCCGGGACGACCCCGCCAAGATACCCAGTATTTC; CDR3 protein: CGGGPGRPRQDTQYF
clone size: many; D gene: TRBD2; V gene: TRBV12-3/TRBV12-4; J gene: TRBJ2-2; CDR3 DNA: TGTGCCAGCAGTTTGGGCGGGGGGGGAAACACCGGGGAGCTGTTTTTT; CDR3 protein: CASSLGGGGNTGELFF
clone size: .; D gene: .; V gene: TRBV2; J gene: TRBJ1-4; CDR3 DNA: TGTGCCAGCAGCCTGACAGAGACGGGCGCAAAACTGTTTTTT; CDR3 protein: CASSLTETGAKLFF
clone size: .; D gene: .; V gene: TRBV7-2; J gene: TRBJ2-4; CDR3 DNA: TGTGCCAGCAGCCGAGGGCACGGGGGAAACCGAGACATTCAGTACTTC; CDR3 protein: CASSRGHGGNRDIQYF
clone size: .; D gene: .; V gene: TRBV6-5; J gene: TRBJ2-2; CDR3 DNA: TGTGCCAGCAGTTTCCGTGACCCTGCATCCACCGGTGAGCTGTTTTTT; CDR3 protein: CASSFRDPASTGELFF
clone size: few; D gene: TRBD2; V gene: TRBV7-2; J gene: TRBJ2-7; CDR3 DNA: TGTGCCAGCAGCTTGACTAGCGGGAACTACGAGCAGTACTTC; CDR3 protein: CASSLTSGNYEQYF
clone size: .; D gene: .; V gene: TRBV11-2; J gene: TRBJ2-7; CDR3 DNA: TGTGCCAGCAGCTTAGTGAGAGGCCGGAGCTCCTACGAGCAGTACTTC; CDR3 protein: CASSLVRGRSSYEQYF
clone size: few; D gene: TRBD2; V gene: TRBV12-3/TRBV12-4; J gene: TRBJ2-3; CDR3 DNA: TGTGCCAGCAGTTTGGGGTCCGGGGAGGGCAGAACGCAGTATTTT; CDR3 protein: CASSLGSGEGRTQYF
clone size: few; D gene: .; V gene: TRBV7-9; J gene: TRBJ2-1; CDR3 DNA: TGTGCCAGCAGCTTAACCGAGTCCTACAATGAGCAGTTCTTC; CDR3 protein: CASSLTESYNEQFF
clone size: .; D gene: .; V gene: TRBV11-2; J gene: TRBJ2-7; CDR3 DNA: TGTGCCAGCAGCTTAGATAGGCAGCCACAGTACTTC; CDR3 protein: CASSLDRQPQYF
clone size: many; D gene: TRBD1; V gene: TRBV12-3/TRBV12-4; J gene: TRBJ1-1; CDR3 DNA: TGTGCCAGCAACAGGGGCCGTGAAAGCACTGAAGCTTTCTTT; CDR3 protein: CASNRGRESTEAFF
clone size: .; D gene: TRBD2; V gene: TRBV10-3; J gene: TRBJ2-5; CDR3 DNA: TGTGCCATAGGGAGGGGCCCTAAAAACACCCAGTACTTC; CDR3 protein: CAIGRGPKNTQYF
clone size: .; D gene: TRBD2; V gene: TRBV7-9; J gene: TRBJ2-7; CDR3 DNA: TGTGCCAGCAGGGGGGAGGGCGAGCAGTACTTC; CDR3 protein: CASRGEGEQYF
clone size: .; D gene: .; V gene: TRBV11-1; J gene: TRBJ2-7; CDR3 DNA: TGTGCCAGCAGCTTAGGCGGAGTACAGGACCCCTACGAGCAGTACTTC; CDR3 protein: CASSLGGVQDPYEQYF